The TCR beta chain under discussion was sequenced for a study of T cell responses to AZD1222 COVID-19 vaccine. Study conclusions and caveats: It was only after the peak T cell response that any repertoires were sampled. The span of vaccine-associated CD4 TCRs extended across spike, with dominance at 160-218 and 743-854.

Remarks on this clone: The antigen remains unidentified.

The method was immunoSEQ multiplex PCR; TCRdb's version includes in-frame clones alone and lacks a portion of them. Of 100,000 to 150,000 clones listed, around 90% are singletons. Germline values: CDR1 SEHNR, CDR2 FQNEAQ (reference sequence). This CDR3 spans 14 amino acids. Deletions cut 4 bases from V and 6 bases from J, with 15 bases between. Sample: peripheral blood, taken on day 0 of AZD1222 vaccination. This sequence originates from an adult in good health. The gene calls are TRBV7-9 and TRBJ1-1; D is perhaps TRBD1 (6 bases). DNA for the CDR3: TGTGCCAGCAGCTCCCCCAGGGGTGACCCTGAAGCTTTCTTT. Its translation: CASSSPRGDPEAFF.